This note documents a single T cell receptor beta chain sequence. The entry originates in a study of CD8 T cells in Susac syndrome. Roughly 0.45 to 1 ug RNA was reverse transcribed with random hexamers. TCRdb re-called the immunoSEQ multiplex PCR reads through MiXCR, storing one row per CDR3 protein. The sample has roughly 200,000 distinct CDR3 sequences, roughly 94% seen once. The CDR3 covers 13 residues. The germline V and J ends were trimmed by 2 bases and 0 bases, with 5 bases remaining between them. The germline gives CDR1 SGHAT, CDR2 FQNNGV. The sequenced sample consisted of CD4+ T cells from PBMCs. The origin of this receptor is a human donor in good health. The chain joins TRBV11-2 to TRBJ2-7; D is unclear. CDR3 protein: CASSLPSSYEQYV. DNA for the CDR3: TGTGCCAGCAGCTTACCAAGCTCCTACGAGCAGTACGTC.